These 11 T cell receptor beta chains were sequenced from one sample in a study of blood T cells in healthy people across ages. It was with a sample-barcoded 5' primer and a J-beta primer mix that a second PCR of roughly 7 to 12 cycles was run. TCRdb recomputed calls from the 5' RACE reads with MiXCR, one row per CDR3 protein. Among roughly 1.5 million distinct CDR3 sequences listed, roughly two fifths were seen once. Input material: blood. These receptors all stem from a woman younger than 35 in good health.

In its sample, this clonotype was seen a few times. The V gene is TRBV9, the J gene TRBJ2-3; 8 nucleotides align to TRBD2. V gave up 4 bases and J gave up 3 bases; unmatched junction bases: 10. Germline V lookup: CDR1 SGDLS, CDR2 YYNGEE. There are 16 residues in the CDR3. The CDR3, as DNA: TGTGCCAGCAGCCGAAGCGGGAGAATCGGAACAGATACGCAGTATTTT. It specifies CASSRSGRIGTDTQYF.

The chain employs TRBV29-1 and TRBJ1-3, with TRBD1 matching over 11 bases. Germline V gives CDR1 SQVTM, CDR2 ANQGSEA. The V gene end was trimmed by 4 bases and the J gene end by 4 bases; junction bases not matched to a gene: 3. The CDR3 spans 14 residues. CDR3 loop: CSVVDRGHGNTIYF. As DNA, the CDR3 is TGCAGCGTTGTGGACAGGGGGCACGGAAACACCATATATTTT. The whole variable domain, remainder taken from reference TRBV29-1 and TRBJ1-3, is SAVISQKPSRDICQRGTSLTIQCQVDSQVTMMFWYRQQPGQSLTLIATANQGSEATYESGFVIDKFPISRPNLTFSTLTVSNMSPEDSSIYLCSVVDRGHGNTIYFGEGSWLTVV.

CDR3 protein: CASTQGGISNEQYF. CDR3 nucleotide sequence: TGTGCCAGCACCCAAGGAGGGATTTCGAACGAGCAGTACTTC. The V call is TRBV6-5, the J call TRBJ2-5, with D tentatively TRBD2 (6 bases). The tail of the sequence fits TRBJ2-7 better, so the J call may be wrong. This CDR3 spans 14 amino acids. Germline V gene data show CDR1 as MNHEY and CDR2 as SVGAGI.

The table lists this clonotype with a few counts. This sequence joins TRBV6-6 and TRBJ1-2, with a weak D call TRBD1 (5 bases). The V and J ends lost 6 bases and 11 bases respectively, with 10 bases between them. Germline V gives CDR1 MNHNY, CDR2 SVGAGI (reference sequence). There are 10 residues in the CDR3. The CDR3 sequence is CASRAGRYTF. The CDR3 DNA is TGTGCCAGCAGGGCAGGGAGGTACACCTTC.

The V gene is TRBV28, the J gene TRBJ2-2; D not certain. Germline CDR1 reads MDHEN; CDR2 reads SYDVKM. Trimming left V 3 bases short and J 6 bases short, with 8 bases between. CDR3 size: 13 residues. CDR3 residues: CASSFPGSGELFF. The CDR3 DNA reads as TGTGCCAGCAGTTTTCCAGGATCCGGGGAGCTGTTTTTT. Variable domain in full (rest from reference TRBV28 and TRBJ2-2): DVKVTQSSRYLVKRTGEKVFLECVQDMDHENMFWYRQDPGLGLRLIYFSYDVKMKEKGDIPEGYSVSREKKERFSLILESASTNQTSMYLCASSFPGSGELFFGEGSRLTVL.

The chain recombines TRBV6-4 with TRBJ1-5; D not certain. CDR3 length equals 12 residues. Trimming left V 3 bases short and J 6 bases short, with 6 bases between. Germline V gene sequence: CDR1 MRHNA, CDR2 SNTAGT. DNA of the CDR3: TGTGCCAGCAGTGAAGGGATTCAGCCCCAGCATTTT. Protein sequence: CASSEGIQPQHF.

This clonotype appeared once. This chain joins TRBV12-3 or TRBV12-4 and TRBJ1-1, with a tentative D call TRBD1 (6 bases). The CDR3 runs 14 residues. V gave up 6 bases and J gave up 1 base, with 12 bases separating them. CDR3 amino acids: CASRTGTPNTEAFF. In DNA, the CDR3 is TGTGCCAGCAGAACCGGGACACCGAACACTGAAGCTTTCTTT.

This chain uses TRBV6-6 with TRBJ2-2; the match to TRBD2 covers 7 bases. There are 16 residues in the CDR3. In germline, CDR1 is MNHNY, CDR2 SVGAGI (reference sequence). Trimming cost V 6 bases and J 4 bases; bases outside gene matches: 11. CDR3 residues: CASRPRGGTTTGELFF. The CDR3 DNA sequence: TGTGCCAGCAGGCCTAGGGGAGGGACGACCACCGGGGAGCTGTTTTTT.

The CDR3 nucleotides read TGCGCCAGCAGCCGGGATGAGGGAAGAATGAACACTGAAGCTTTCTTT. Protein: CASSRDEGRMNTEAFF. The genes are TRBV5-1 and TRBJ1-1; D is undetermined. Trimming shortened V by 4 bases and J by 0 bases, and 16 bases separated the two germline ends. Germline assignment: CDR1 SGHRS and CDR2 YFSETQ. There are 16 residues in the CDR3.

The sample holds many counts of this clonotype. The chain recombines TRBV5-1 with TRBJ1-1; D is perhaps TRBD1 (6 bases). Germline CDR1 and CDR2: SGHRS and YFSETQ. The length of the CDR3 is 14 residues. V lost 0 bases and J lost 4, with 10 bases in between. CDR3 DNA: TGCGCCAGCAGCTTGGGGACAGAGGGCACTGAAGCTTTCTTT. Its protein is CASSLGTEGTEAFF.

The chain combines TRBV20-1 with TRBJ2-5, with a tentative D call TRBD2 (6 bases). This CDR3 is built from 11 residues. From germline, CDR1 is DFQATT and CDR2 SNEGSKA (reference sequence). Trimming stripped 3 bases from V and 11 bases from J, with 13 bases between. The CDR3 DNA reads as TGCAGTGCTAGGGGGGGACGTGAGCAGTACTTC. It codes for CSARGGREQYF.